This TCR beta chain was identified in a study of blood T cells in healthy people across ages. Together with a sample-barcoded 5' primer, a J-beta primer mix was included in a second PCR lasting roughly 6 to 12 cycles. TCRdb independently ran MiXCR on the 5' RACE reads; one entry per CDR3 protein. The repertoire consists of 1.5 million to 2 million distinct CDR3 sequences, with 28% occurring once and the leading ten covering more than 6%. To note about this clonotype: Its target is unknown.

Losses at the gene ends were 6 bases for V and 4 bases for J; bases not matched to a gene: 11. Per germline, CDR1 SGHTA and CDR2 FQGNSA. The CDR3 length is 16 residues. General study results and limits: Unsorted PBMCs prevented conclusive naive versus antigen-experienced comparison. Roughly linear age-related decline in beta diversity appeared, significant by age 40.

Samples each had at least 6 micrograms of total RNA extracted. The chain joins TRBV7-2 to TRBJ2-2, with 7 nucleotides matching TRBD2. The sequenced sample was blood. This sequence was found in a woman in her twenties or thirties in good health. CDR3 residues: CASRPGGRATTGELFF. The CDR3 DNA follows: TGTGCCAGCAGACCGGGGGGTAGGGCTACCACCGGGGAGCTGTTTTTT. Drawing the rest from reference TRBV7-2 and TRBJ2-2, the complete variable domain is GAGVSQSPSNKVTEKGKDVELRCDPISGHTALYWYRQSLGQGLEFLIYFQGNSAPDKSGLPSDRFSAERTGGSVSTLTIQRTQQEDSAVYLCASRPGGRATTGELFFGEGSRLTVL.